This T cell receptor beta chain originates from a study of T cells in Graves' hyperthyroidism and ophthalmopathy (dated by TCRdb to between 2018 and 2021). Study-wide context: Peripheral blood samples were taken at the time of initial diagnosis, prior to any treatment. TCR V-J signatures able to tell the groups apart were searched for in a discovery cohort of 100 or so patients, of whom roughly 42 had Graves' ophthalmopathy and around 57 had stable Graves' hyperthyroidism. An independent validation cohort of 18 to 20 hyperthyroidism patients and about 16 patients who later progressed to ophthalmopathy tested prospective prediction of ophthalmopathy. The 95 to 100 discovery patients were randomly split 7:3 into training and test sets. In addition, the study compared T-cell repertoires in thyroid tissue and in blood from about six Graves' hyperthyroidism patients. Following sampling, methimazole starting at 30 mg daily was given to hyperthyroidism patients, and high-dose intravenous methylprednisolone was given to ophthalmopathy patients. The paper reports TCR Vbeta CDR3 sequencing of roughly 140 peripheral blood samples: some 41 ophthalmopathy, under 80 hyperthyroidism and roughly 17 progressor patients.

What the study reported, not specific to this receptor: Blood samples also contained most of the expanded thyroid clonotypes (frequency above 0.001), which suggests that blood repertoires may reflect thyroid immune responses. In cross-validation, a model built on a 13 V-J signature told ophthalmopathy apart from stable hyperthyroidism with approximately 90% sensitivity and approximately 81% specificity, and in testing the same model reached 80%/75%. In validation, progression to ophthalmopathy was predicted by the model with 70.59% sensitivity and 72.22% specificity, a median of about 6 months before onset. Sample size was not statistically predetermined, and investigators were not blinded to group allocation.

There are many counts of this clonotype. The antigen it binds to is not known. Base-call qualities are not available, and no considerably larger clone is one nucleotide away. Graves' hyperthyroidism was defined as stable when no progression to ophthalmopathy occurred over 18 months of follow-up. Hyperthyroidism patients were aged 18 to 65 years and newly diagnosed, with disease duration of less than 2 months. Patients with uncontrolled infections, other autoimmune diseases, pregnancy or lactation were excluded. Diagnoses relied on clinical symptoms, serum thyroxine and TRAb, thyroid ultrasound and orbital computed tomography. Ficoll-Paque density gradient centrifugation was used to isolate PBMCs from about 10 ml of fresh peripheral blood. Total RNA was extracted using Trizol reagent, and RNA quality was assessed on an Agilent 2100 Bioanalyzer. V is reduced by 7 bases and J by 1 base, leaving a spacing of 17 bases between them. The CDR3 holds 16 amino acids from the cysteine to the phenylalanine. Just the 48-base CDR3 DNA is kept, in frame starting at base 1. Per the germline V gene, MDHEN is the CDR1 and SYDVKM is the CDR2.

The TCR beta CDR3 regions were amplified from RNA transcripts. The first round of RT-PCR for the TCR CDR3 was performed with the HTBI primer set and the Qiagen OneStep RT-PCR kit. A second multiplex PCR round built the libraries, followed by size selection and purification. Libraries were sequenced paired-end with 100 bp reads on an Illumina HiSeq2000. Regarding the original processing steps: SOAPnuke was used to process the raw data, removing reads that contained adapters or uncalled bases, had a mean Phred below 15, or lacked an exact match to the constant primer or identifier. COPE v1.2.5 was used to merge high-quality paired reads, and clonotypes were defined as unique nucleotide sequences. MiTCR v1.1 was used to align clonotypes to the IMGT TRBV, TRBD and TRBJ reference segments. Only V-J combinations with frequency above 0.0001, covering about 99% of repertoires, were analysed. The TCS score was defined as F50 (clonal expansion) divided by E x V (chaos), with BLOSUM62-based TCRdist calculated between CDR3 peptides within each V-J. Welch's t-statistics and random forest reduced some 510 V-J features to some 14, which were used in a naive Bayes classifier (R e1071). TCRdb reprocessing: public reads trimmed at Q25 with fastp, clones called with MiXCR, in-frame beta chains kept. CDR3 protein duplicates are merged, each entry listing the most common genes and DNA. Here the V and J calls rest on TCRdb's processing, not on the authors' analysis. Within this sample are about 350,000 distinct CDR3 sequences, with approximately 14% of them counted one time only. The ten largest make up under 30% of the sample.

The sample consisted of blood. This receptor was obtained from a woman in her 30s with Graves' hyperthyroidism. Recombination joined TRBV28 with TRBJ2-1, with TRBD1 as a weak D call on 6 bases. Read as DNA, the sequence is TGTGCCAGCACCCCCCTAAGGGGACATTCCTACAATGAGCAGTTCTTC. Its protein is CASTPLRGHSYNEQFF.